Shown below are 5 T cell receptor beta chains from a single sample sequenced in a study of blood T cell repertoires in COVID-19. Sequencing used immunoSEQ multiplex PCR; TCRdb keeps in-frame clones, though not all of them. The sample holds some 270,000 clones; roughly 85% are singletons and the top ten take 9.1%. The specimen was PBMCs or T cells enriched from blood (not recorded which). These receptors all come from a woman aged 50 to 60 with acute COVID-19.

The chain joins TRBV10-2 to TRBJ1-2; D is possibly TRBD1 (6 bases). The CDR3 is 13 residues long. Trimming stripped 1 base from V and 3 bases from J, with 6 bases between. Germline CDR1 is WSHSY and CDR2 is SAAADI. CDR3 sequence reads: CASSEYRDYGYTF. The DNA of the CDR3 is TGCGCCAGCAGTGAGTACAGGGACTATGGCTACACCTTC.

This clone came up once. The chain joins TRBV5-1 to TRBJ1-2; D is undetermined. V was shortened by 4 bases and J by 3 bases, with 10 bases between the two germline ends. This CDR3 is built from 13 residues. Germline CDR1 SGHRS, CDR2 YFSETQ. The CDR3 coding sequence is TGCGCCAGCAGCCGCTTCGACTACTATGGCTACACCTTC. Translation gives CASSRFDYYGYTF. Looking up the rest from reference TRBV5-1 and TRBJ1-2 gives the full variable domain: KAGVTQTPRYLIKTRGQQVTLSCSPISGHRSVSWYQQTPGQGLQFLFEYFSETQRNKGNFPGRFSGRQFSNSRSEMNVSTLELGDSALYLCASSRFDYYGYTFGSGTRLTVV.

This clone has just one count. The rearrangement uses TRBV9 and TRBJ1-2; 7 bases are shared with TRBD1. The CDR3 is 15 residues long. V dropped 4 bases and J dropped 8; count of bases not matched to a gene: 14. The germline gives CDR1 SGDLS, CDR2 YYNGEE. The CDR3, as DNA: TGTGCCAGCAGCCCAACCCCTACAGGGGAAGGAGGCTACACCTTC. Its protein product is CASSPTPTGEGGYTF.

V and J are TRBV5-6 and TRBJ2-7, with D perhaps TRBD1 (6 bases). The germline CDR1 and CDR2 sequences are SGHDT and YYEEEE. The length of the CDR3 is 15 residues. The V end lost 2 bases, the J end lost 1 base, and 13 bases lay between the germline ends. DNA for the CDR3: TGTGCCAGCAGCTTTAGGACAGTGAATTCCTACGAGCAGTACTTC. This gives the protein CASSFRTVNSYEQYF.

The V call is TRBV5-5, the J call TRBJ1-4; D might be TRBD1 (5 bases). The germline V gene has CDR1 SGHKS and CDR2 YYEKEE (reference sequence). The CDR3 is 14 amino acids. V shed 5 bases and J shed 8 bases, with 16 bases lying between them. This CDR3 reads CASSPAVTEEKLFF. CDR3 in DNA: TGTGCCAGCAGTCCGGCGGTGACAGAAGAAAAACTGTTTTTT.